This entry lists 30 T cell receptor beta chains sequenced from one sample in a study of vaccination effects on CD4 cells after COVID-19. Subsequent to a culture period of less than twelve days, CD4+ T cells were isolated. This table comes from immunoSEQ multiplex PCR, and its TCRdb copy is limited to in-frame clones, with some not included. The top ten clones hold roughly 1.9% of a sample with about 72,000 clones, roughly 80% of them seen once. These receptors have no identified antigens. The source material was CD4+ T cells from PBMCs cultured without peptide, sampled before COVID-19 vaccination. These receptors were taken from a human donor who received a COVID-19 vaccine.

This chain joins TRBV18 and TRBJ1-3; no reliable D call. V was trimmed by 3 bases and J by 4 bases, leaving 7 bases between them. CDR3 length: 13 residues. Germline V lookup: CDR1 KGHSH, CDR2 LQKENI. CDR3 sequence (DNA): TGTGCCAGCTCACCTAAGCCCGGAAACACCATATATTTT. Amino acid sequence: CASSPKPGNTIYF.

CDR3 region: CASSNHAENTGELFF. DNA for the CDR3: TGTGCCAGTAGTAATCATGCGGAGAACACCGGGGAGCTGTTTTTT. The chain carries TRBV19 and TRBJ2-2; no reliable D call. CDR3 length equals 15 residues. Germline V gene data show CDR1 as LNHDA and CDR2 as SQIVND (reference sequence). The ends were cut back, 4 bases at V and 1 base at J, with 10 bases in the middle.

This clone was detected only once. This rearrangement joins TRBV14 to TRBJ1-1; 8 bases match TRBD1. Germline V gene lookup returns CDR1 SGHDN and CDR2 FVKESK. J was trimmed by 4 bases and V by 1 base; bases with no gene match: 14. The CDR3 extends over 18 amino acids. The CDR3 loop is CASSQGWDRRPEGTEAFF. Written as DNA, the CDR3 is TGTGCCAGCAGCCAAGGATGGGACAGGAGGCCCGAAGGCACTGAAGCTTTCTTT. Together with reference TRBV14 and TRBJ1-1, the CDR3 gives the full variable domain: EAGVTQFPSHSVIEKGQTVTLRCDPISGHDNLYWYRRVMGKEIKFLLHFVKESKQDESGMPNNRFLAERTGGTYSTLKVQPAELEDSGVYFCASSQGWDRRPEGTEAFFGQGTRLTVV.

The chain links TRBV11-2 to TRBJ2-5; 11 nucleotides line up with TRBD1. The V and J ends lost 1 base and 5 bases, in that order; junction bases with no gene match: 9. Germline V gives CDR1 SGHAT, CDR2 FQNNGV. The CDR3 is made up of 17 amino acids. The DNA for the CDR3 is TGTGCCAGCAGCTTAGGGGGACAGGGGGTGATACGGGAGACCCAGTACTTC. The encoded protein is CASSLGGQGVIRETQYF.

The chain uses TRBV18 and TRBJ1-6, with 8 bases lining up with TRBD1. V gave up 6 bases and J gave up 6 bases; unmatched junction bases: 4. The length of the CDR3 is 14 residues. CDR1 and CDR2 from the germline V gene are KGHSH and LQKENI. The CDR3 bases are TGTGCCAGCTCCATGGACAGGGCTAATTCACCCCTCCACTTT. Amino acid sequence: CASSMDRANSPLHF.

This chain links TRBV14 with TRBJ1-2; D possibly corresponds to TRBD1 (6 bases). Germline V gene data show CDR1 as SGHDN and CDR2 as FVKESK. This CDR3 has 13 residues. V lost 4 bases to trimming and J lost 3 bases, with 9 bases between them. CDR3 residues: CASSPGQYYGYTF. In nucleotides, the CDR3 is TGTGCCAGCAGCCCAGGACAGTACTATGGCTACACCTTC.

This clone was detected only a few times. Sequence at one end of the junction differs from germline and may be a read error. This sequence joins TRBV7-6 and TRBJ2-1; 8 bases are shared with TRBD2. Germline CDR1 SGHVS, CDR2 FNYEAQ. The CDR3 is 17 amino acids. The CDR3 DNA is TGTGCCAGCAGCGAAGTGGTAATAGCGGGGACCTACAACGAGCAGTTCTTC. It codes for CASSEVVIAGTYNEQFF.

This sequence joins TRBV10-3 and TRBJ1-2; D remains ambiguous. Trimming pared 2 bases from V and 5 bases from J, leaving 6 bases between. This CDR3 has 12 residues. Germline assignment: CDR1 ENHRY and CDR2 SYGVKD. The CDR3 protein is CAISEPIYGYTF. For the CDR3, the DNA is TGTGCCATCAGTGAGCCAATTTATGGCTACACCTTC.

This clone has more than one count but fewer than ten. V is TRBV18 and J is TRBJ2-2, with D perhaps matching TRBD1 (5 bases). V lost 3 bases and J 4 bases, leaving 12 bases between the germline ends. The CDR3 is 15 residues long. Per germline, CDR1 KGHSH and CDR2 LQKENI. The CDR3 sequence: CASSPTTVTTGELFF. The CDR3 nucleotides are TGTGCCAGCTCACCGACGACAGTAACCACCGGGGAGCTGTTTTTT.

This clone was seen only a few times. The chain links TRBV18 to TRBJ1-3, with D tentatively TRBD1 (5 bases). This CDR3 has 14 amino acids. Germline V gene lookup returns CDR1 KGHSH and CDR2 LQKENI. The V end was cut by 0 bases, the J end by 4 bases, with 7 bases between. CDR3 region: CASSPPGVGNTIYF. In DNA, the CDR3 is TGTGCCAGCTCACCACCGGGGGTAGGAAACACCATATATTTT.

The chain couples TRBV6-2 or TRBV6-3 to TRBJ1-5; 7 nucleotides match TRBD1. V dropped 6 bases and J dropped 1; count of bases not matched to a gene: 9. From germline, CDR1 is MNHEY and CDR2 SVGEGT. The CDR3 runs 16 residues. The CDR3 sequence is CASSPNNRGSNQPQHF. CDR3 nucleotide sequence: TGTGCCAGCAGCCCTAATAACAGGGGAAGCAATCAGCCCCAGCATTTT.

The chain couples TRBV19 to TRBJ2-3; TRBD1 might be the D (6 bases). This CDR3 contains 16 residues. Germline-derived CDR1 and CDR2 are LNHDA and SQIVND (reference sequence). The ends were cut back, 7 bases at V and 2 bases at J, with 19 bases in the middle. The CDR3 protein is CASTRGGPRNTDTQYF. CDR3 DNA: TGTGCCAGTACCCGAGGGGGACCCCGCAACACAGATACGCAGTATTTT.

This chain links TRBV2 with TRBJ2-1; no clear D gene. Trimming stripped 1 base from V and 8 bases from J, with 9 bases between. Germline V gene data show CDR1 as SNHLY and CDR2 as FYNNEI. CDR3 length: 13 amino acids. The CDR3 loop reads CASSEERRYEQFF. DNA for the CDR3: TGTGCCAGCAGTGAAGAACGAAGATATGAGCAGTTCTTC.

The chain employs TRBV7-3 and TRBJ2-3; D is ambiguous. V was pared by 5 bases and J by 4 bases, with 10 bases between. The CDR3 has 13 residues. Per germline, CDR1 SGHTA and CDR2 FQGTGA. DNA for the CDR3: TGTGCCAGCAGCCCCCCCGCATCAGATACGCAGTATTTT. It yields the protein CASSPPASDTQYF.

The genes are TRBV24-1 and TRBJ2-1; D not certain. The CDR3 runs to 14 residues. The germline V and J ends were trimmed by 6 bases and 7 bases, with 15 bases remaining between them. Per germline, CDR1 KGHDR and CDR2 SFDVKD. The CDR3 DNA reads TGTGCCACCAGTTATAGTGGCGGTTCTAATGAGCAGTTCTTC. Translating it yields CATSYSGGSNEQFF.

The chain recombines TRBV15 with TRBJ1-4; a possible D gene is TRBD1 (6 bases). Per germline, CDR1 LNHNV and CDR2 YYDKDF (reference sequence). The CDR3 runs to 15 residues. Trimming left V 0 bases short and J 4 bases short, with 9 bases between. The CDR3 protein is CATSRDQGGNEKLFF. CDR3 DNA sequence: TGTGCCACCAGCAGAGATCAAGGGGGTAATGAAAAACTGTTTTTT.

The chain combines TRBV2 with TRBJ2-3; a weak D match, TRBD2 (6 bases). This CDR3 has 12 residues. Trimming took 5 bases from V and 5 from J, leaving 8 bases between them. CDR1 is SNHLY and CDR2 is FYNNEI in the germline V gene. The CDR3 region is CASSPAGDTQYF. The CDR3 bases are TGTGCCAGCAGTCCAGCGGGAGATACGCAGTATTTT.

CDR3 in amino acids: CASSWGQGVTGELFF. For the CDR3, the DNA is TGTGCCAGCAGCTGGGGACAGGGAGTCACCGGGGAGCTGTTTTTT. This chain links TRBV7-9 with TRBJ2-2; 9 bases match TRBD1. CDR1 SEHNR and CDR2 FQNEAQ come from the germline V gene (reference sequence). The CDR3 is made up of 15 amino acids. V lost 4 bases, J lost 4 bases, and 4 bases stayed unmatched.

V gene TRBV6-5 combines with J gene TRBJ2-7; D is possibly TRBD2 (6 bases). The CDR3 is made up of 13 amino acids. Trimming left V 11 bases short and J 3 bases short, with 17 bases between. Per the germline V gene, CDR1 is MNHEY and CDR2 is SVGAGI. The chain's CDR3 is CACRYGGIYEQYV. In DNA form, the CDR3 reads TGTGCCTGCCGGTATGGAGGGATCTACGAGCAGTACGTC.

The gene calls are TRBV6-5 and TRBJ1-1, with a tentative D call TRBD1 (5 bases). This CDR3 has 13 residues. From germline, CDR1 is MNHEY and CDR2 SVGAGI. The V end was cut by 9 bases, the J end by 0 bases, with 11 bases between. The CDR3 DNA is TGTGCCAGTCAATTGACAGTGAACACTGAAGCTTTCTTT. Protein: CASQLTVNTEAFF.

The CDR3: CASSDQGDTQETQYF. CDR3 DNA: TGTGCCAGCAGTGACCAGGGGGACACGCAAGAGACCCAGTACTTC. V usage is TRBV2 and J usage is TRBJ2-5; 7 bases align to TRBD1. There are 15 residues in the CDR3. CDR1 is SNHLY and CDR2 is FYNNEI in the germline V gene. V lost 3 bases, J lost 2 bases, and 6 bases stayed unmatched.

The chain employs TRBV5-4 and TRBJ2-6, with D maybe TRBD1 (6 bases). V lost 0 bases and J 1 base, leaving 11 bases between the germline ends. The CDR3 is 17 residues long. Germline lookup yields CDR1 SGHNT and CDR2 YYREEE (reference sequence). In DNA form, the CDR3 reads TGTGCCAGCAGCTTGGTGGGGGACAATTCTGGGGCCAACGTCCTGACTTTC. This encodes CASSLVGDNSGANVLTF. Full variable domain (outside the CDR3, taken from reference TRBV5-4 and TRBJ2-6): ETGVTQSPTHLIKTRGQQVTLRCSSQSGHNTVSWYQQALGQGPQFIFQYYREEENGRGNFPPRFSGLQFPNYSSELNVNALELDDSALYLCASSLVGDNSGANVLTFGAGSRLTVL.

A few counts support this clone. The V and J genes are TRBV7-3 and TRBJ2-1, with D perhaps being TRBD1 or TRBD2 (5 bases each). V was shortened by 1 base and J by 6 bases, with 7 bases between the two germline ends. The germline gives CDR1 SGHTA, CDR2 FQGTGA. The CDR3 totals 13 residues. The DNA for the CDR3 is TGTGCCAGCAGCTTAAGGGGACCCAATGAGCAGTTCTTC. This translates into CASSLRGPNEQFF.

The chain combines TRBV2 with TRBJ1-2; tentative D call: TRBD1 (6 bases). The CDR3 contains 16 residues. The germline gives CDR1 SNHLY, CDR2 FYNNEI. V was shortened by 0 bases and J by 6 bases, with 17 bases between the two germline ends. This CDR3 reads CASSEAPETGGHGYTF. The DNA of the CDR3 is TGTGCCAGCAGTGAAGCGCCAGAGACAGGTGGCCATGGCTACACCTTC.

The genes are TRBV27 and TRBJ2-6; 7 bases map to TRBD1. The CDR3 covers 16 residues. Losses at the gene ends were 6 bases for V and 4 bases for J; bases not matched to a gene: 9. CDR1 is MNHEY, CDR2 SMNVEV, per germline (reference sequence). CDR3 nucleotides: TGTGCCAGCAGACTACTACAGGGGCCCGGGGCCAACGTCCTGACTTTC. This codes for CASRLLQGPGANVLTF.

The CDR3 sequence is CASSTQLAGGSYNEQFF. The CDR3 coding sequence is TGTGCCAGCAGCACCCAACTAGCGGGGGGGTCCTACAATGAGCAGTTCTTC. V gene TRBV5-6 combines with J gene TRBJ2-1; 13 bases map to TRBD2. Germline-derived CDR1 and CDR2 are SGHDT and YYEEEE. The CDR3 consists of 17 residues. V dropped 4 bases and J dropped 1; count of bases not matched to a gene: 5.

The V and J genes are TRBV6-5 and TRBJ2-5, with 8 positions matching TRBD1. Per the germline V gene, CDR1 is MNHEY and CDR2 is SVGAGI. V lost 2 bases to trimming and J lost 5 bases; unmatched junction nucleotides: 4. The CDR3 runs 14 residues. The CDR3 sequence is CASSYAQGAETQYF. The CDR3 DNA is TGTGCCAGCAGTTACGCGCAGGGGGCCGAGACCCAGTACTTC.

The chain uses TRBV9 and TRBJ2-3; 10 nucleotides line up with TRBD2. Looked up from germline, CDR1 is SGDLS and CDR2 is YYNGEE. This CDR3 region has 16 residues. The junction had 5 bases not matched to a gene; V was cut back by 0 bases and J by 4 bases. CDR3 nucleotide sequence: TGTGCCAGCAGCGTAGGTTTAGCGGGGGGTGCAGATACGCAGTATTTT. The encoded protein is CASSVGLAGGADTQYF. The full variable domain, in which reference TRBV9 and TRBJ2-3 provide the parts outside the CDR3, is DSGVTQTPKHLITATGQRVTLRCSPRSGDLSVYWYQQSLDQGLQFLIQYYNGEERAKGNILERFSAQQFPDLHSELNLSSLELGDSALYFCASSVGLAGGADTQYFGPGTRLTVL.

The chain employs TRBV3-1 (or the pseudogene TRBV3-2) and TRBJ1-5, with TRBD1 matching 9 bases. Germline CDR1 reads LGHDT; CDR2 reads YNNKEL (reference sequence). This CDR3 has 15 residues. Germline trimming cut 3 bases from V and 4 bases from J; bases unmatched to any gene: 4. In nucleotides, the CDR3 is TGTGCCAGCAGCCAGGGACAGGGTAGTAATCAGCCCCAGCATTTT. Translated, it gives CASSQGQGSNQPQHF.

The table lists this clone with a few counts. The chain employs TRBV2 and TRBJ2-7, with D possibly matching TRBD1 (6 bases). Per the germline V gene, CDR1 is SNHLY and CDR2 is FYNNEI. The CDR3 length is 12 residues. V gave up 8 bases and J gave up 2 bases, with 10 bases separating them. The CDR3 coding sequence is TGTGCCAGCGCGGACAGAACCTACGAGCAGTACGTC. This codes for CASADRTYEQYV.